These 16 T cell receptor beta chains were all obtained from the same sample, sequenced in a study of OX40 agonist ivuxolimab in advanced cancers. Sequencing used immunoSEQ multiplex PCR; TCRdb keeps in-frame clones, though not all of them. The table shows approximately 70,000 clones, with about 83% occurring only once. The sequences come from CD4+ or CD8+ T cells sorted from blood, collected in a trial of the OX40 agonist ivuxolimab. The receptors derive from an adult with an advanced solid tumor such as melanoma, head and neck, liver or kidney cancer.

By sample share, this clone is medium-sized. J is TRBJ1-2 and V is TRBV5-1; the D gene is possibly TRBD1 (6 bases). This CDR3 is built from 14 residues. CDR1 and CDR2 from the germline V gene are SGHRS and YFSETQ. The ends were cut back, 0 bases at V and 4 bases at J, with 10 bases in the middle. CDR3 DNA: TGCGCCAGCAGCTTGGATGGGGGCTTCTATGGCTACACCTTC. Translating it yields CASSLDGGFYGYTF.

V gene TRBV4-1 combines with J gene TRBJ1-2; 9 nucleotides line up with TRBD1. From germline, CDR1 is MGHRA and CDR2 YSYEKL. This CDR3 is 17 amino acids long. V trimming: 0 bases; J trimming: 4 bases; junction bases outside the gene matches: 9. CDR3 DNA sequence: TGCGCCAGCAGCCAAGAAACCCCGGGACAGGGAGCCTATGGCTACACCTTC. Amino acid sequence: CASSQETPGQGAYGYTF.

This chain uses TRBV19 with TRBJ1-5; no clear D gene. CDR3 length equals 15 residues. Between the trimmed V and J ends, which lost 6 bases and 4 bases, there was a span of 16 bases. Germline CDR1 is LNHDA and CDR2 is SQIVND (reference sequence). In DNA form, the CDR3 reads TGTGCCAGTAGGGCGGATACCAGCATTAATCAGCCCCAGCATTTT. This codes for CASRADTSINQPQHF.

In this sample, this clone turned up once. The chain is built from TRBV30 and TRBJ1-2; D is ambiguous. The CDR3 runs to 13 residues. CDR1 GTSNPN and CDR2 SVGIG come from the germline V gene (reference sequence). Trimming took 2 bases from V and 8 from J, leaving 15 bases between them. The DNA of the CDR3 is TGTGCCTGGAGTCCCACACGAAGTGACGGCTACACCTTC. Its protein product is CAWSPTRSDGYTF. Together with reference TRBV30 and TRBJ1-2, the CDR3 gives the full variable domain: SQTIHQWPATLVQPVGSPLSLECTVEGTSNPNLYWYRQAAGRGLQLLFYSVGIGQISSEVPQNLSASRPQDRQFILSSKKLLLSDSGFYLCAWSPTRSDGYTFGSGTRLTVV.

The sample holds a few counts of this clone. The rearrangement joins TRBV4-1 to TRBJ2-3, with D tentatively TRBD2 (6 bases). The CDR3 extends over 13 amino acids. V was trimmed by 4 bases and J by 4 bases, leaving 9 bases between them. Germline CDR1 reads MGHRA; CDR2 reads YSYEKL. CDR3 in amino acids: CASSLRLADTQYF. For the CDR3, the DNA is TGCGCCAGCAGCCTTCGACTAGCAGATACGCAGTATTTT.

The chain carries TRBV5-4 and TRBJ1-1, with 9 bases identical to TRBD1. V shed 4 bases and J 0 bases; nucleotides not matched to a gene: 7. Germline values: CDR1 SGHNT, CDR2 YYREEE (reference sequence). The CDR3 sequence is 16 residues long. The CDR3 sequence is CASSGGTGRVNTEAFF. In nucleotides, the CDR3 is TGTGCCAGCAGCGGAGGGACAGGGCGTGTGAACACTGAAGCTTTCTTT.

The chain couples TRBV7-9 to TRBJ2-7; no firm D call. The CDR3 has 13 amino acids. Looked up from germline, CDR1 is SEHNR and CDR2 is FQNEAQ (reference sequence). The V end was cut by 8 bases, the J end by 2 bases, with 13 bases between. The CDR3 DNA is TGTGCCAGCGGGCCGTCGAATACCTACGAGCAGTACTTC. This translates into CASGPSNTYEQYF.

The chain combines TRBV7-9 with TRBJ1-4, with 7 bases that match TRBD1. Germline V gene sequence: CDR1 SEHNR, CDR2 FQNEAQ (reference sequence). The CDR3 is made up of 14 amino acids. V lost 3 bases, J lost 5 bases, and 3 bases stayed unmatched. CDR3 in amino acids: CASSLGQRNEKLFF. CDR3 in DNA: TGTGCCAGCAGCTTGGGACAGCGCAATGAAAAACTGTTTTTT.

The chain joins TRBV11-1 to TRBJ1-4; 12 nucleotides align to TRBD1. CDR3 length: 18 amino acids. The V gene end was trimmed by 5 bases and the J gene end by 0 bases; junction bases not matched to a gene: 7. The germline CDR1 and CDR2 sequences are SGHAT and FQDESV (reference sequence). The CDR3 region has the DNA TGTGCCAGCAGCGCGGGACAGGGGGCGATCGCAACTAATGAAAAACTGTTTTTT. Translating it yields CASSAGQGAIATNEKLFF.

This clone was recorded only once. This specimen includes other DNA sequences encoding the same CDR3. J is TRBJ1-1 and V is TRBV9; D ambiguous. Trimming shortened V by 0 bases and J by 1 base, and 7 bases separated the two germline ends. The CDR3 covers 14 residues. Germline assignment: CDR1 SGDLS and CDR2 YYNGEE. CDR3 in amino acids: CASSVEGGNTEAFF. CDR3 DNA: TGTGCCAGCAGCGTAGAGGGTGGGAACACTGAAGCTTTCTTT.

The chain carries TRBV6-5 and TRBJ2-2; D unclear. Germline CDR1 and CDR2: MNHEY and SVGAGI. V lost 0 bases, J lost 6 bases, and 11 bases lay in between. This CDR3 region has 15 residues. CDR3 nucleotides: TGTGCCAGCAGTTACTCGAAACCGGACGCCGGGGAGCTGTTTTTT. This translates into CASSYSKPDAGELFF.

As DNA, the CDR3 is TGTGCCAGCAGTCCCGGGGACCTCCCAGATACGCAGTATTTT. It specifies CASSPGDLPDTQYF. The chain uses TRBV28 and TRBJ2-3; the D call may be TRBD1 or TRBD2 (5 bases each). Trimming took 5 bases from V and 4 from J, leaving 13 bases between them. The CDR3 extends over 14 amino acids. The V gene's germline CDR1 is MDHEN and CDR2 SYDVKM.

This chain joins TRBV9 and TRBJ2-1; unclear D gene. Germline CDR1 is SGDLS and CDR2 is YYNGEE. Trimming shortened V by 0 bases and J by 4 bases, and 8 bases separated the two germline ends. The CDR3 consists of 14 residues. The CDR3 DNA reads TGTGCCAGCAGCGTAGACTTAGGGTACAATGAGCAGTTCTTC. Amino acids: CASSVDLGYNEQFF.

This rearrangement joins TRBV7-2 to TRBJ2-7; 10 bases are shared with TRBD2. This CDR3 contains 14 residues. Germline V lookup: CDR1 SGHTA, CDR2 FQGNSA. Trimming at V came to 9 bases and at J to 0 bases, leaving 5 bases not matched to a gene. As DNA, the CDR3 is TGTGCCAGTACGACTAGCGGGCTCTCCTACGAGCAGTACTTC. It translates to CASTTSGLSYEQYF.

The chain joins TRBV5-1 to TRBJ1-6, with 9 bases matching TRBD1. Germline V gives CDR1 SGHRS, CDR2 YFSETQ. This CDR3 spans 15 amino acids. Trimming at V came to 0 bases and at J to 5 bases, leaving 0 bases not matched to a gene. CDR3 loop: CASSLGTGDNSPLHF. CDR3 bases: TGCGCCAGCAGCTTGGGGACAGGGGATAATTCACCCCTCCACTTT.

The CDR3 loop reads CASSLVGPTEAFF. CDR3 sequence (DNA): TGCGCCAGCAGCTTGGTAGGTCCCACTGAAGCTTTCTTT. The chain links TRBV5-1 to TRBJ1-1; D is unresolved. Per germline, CDR1 SGHRS and CDR2 YFSETQ. Trimming took off 0 bases at V and 4 bases at J, with 7 bases between the two ends. The CDR3 is 13 residues long.